These 25 T cell receptor beta chains came from one sample sequenced in a study of blood T cell repertoires in COVID-19. Using immunoSEQ multiplex PCR, the repertoire was profiled, and TCRdb retains in-frame clones only, with some absent. Here the sample spans fewer than 250,000 clones, 80% to 85% being singletons. The specimen was PBMCs or T cells enriched from blood (not recorded which). The receptors shown here come from a woman aged 30 to 39 who had been exposed to COVID-19.

J is TRBJ1-2 and V is TRBV5-6; D might be TRBD1 (5 bases). Germline V gene sequence: CDR1 SGHDT, CDR2 YYEEEE. V was pared by 0 bases and J by 8 bases, with 14 bases between. The CDR3 spans 14 residues. In DNA form, the CDR3 reads TGTGCCAGCAGCTTGGAGGGGAGGGGATGGGGCTACACCTTC. It specifies CASSLEGRGWGYTF.

The rearrangement joins TRBV9 to TRBJ1-5, with a weak D call TRBD1 (6 bases). This CDR3 comprises 15 residues. Germline V CDR1 and CDR2: SGDLS, YYNGEE. The ends were cut back, 4 bases at V and 2 bases at J, with 13 bases in the middle. The CDR3 DNA reads as TGTGCCAGCAGCCAAGGGGGAGACGGCAATCAGCCCCAGCATTTT. Translated: CASSQGGDGNQPQHF.

The chain carries TRBV7-2 and TRBJ1-2, with D uncertain. Trimming removed 5 bases from V and 0 bases from J, with 7 bases in between. The CDR3 loop spans 13 amino acids. Germline CDR1 reads SGHTA; CDR2 reads FQGNSA. In DNA, the CDR3 is TGTGCCAGCAGCATAACACCTAACTATGGCTACACCTTC. Amino acids: CASSITPNYGYTF.

In its sample, this clone was seen a few times. The chain couples TRBV29-1 to TRBJ2-7, with a possible D match to TRBD2 (5 bases). This CDR3 has 12 amino acids. Between the trimmed V and J ends, which lost 5 bases and 3 bases, there was a span of 11 bases. CDR1 is SQVTM and CDR2 is ANQGSEA in the germline V gene. CDR3 DNA: TGCAGCGTTCGGCCGGGGAACTACGAGCAGTACTTC. The encoded protein is CSVRPGNYEQYF.

As to this clone: The same CDR3 is also encoded by other DNA sequences in this sample. This chain links TRBV7-2 with TRBJ2-5, with 15 bases lining up with TRBD2. Germline V CDR1 and CDR2: SGHTA, FQGNSA. The CDR3 is made up of 15 amino acids. The trim removed 4 bases at V and 5 bases at J, leaving 2 bases unmatched. Here the CDR3 DNA reads TGTGCCAGCAGCTCCGGACTAGCGGGGGGGGAGACCCAGTACTTC. The encoded protein is CASSSGLAGGETQYF.

This clone was observed a handful of times. V usage is TRBV6-4 and J usage is TRBJ2-3, with 10 bases that match TRBD2. The CDR3 is made up of 16 amino acids. Looked up from germline, CDR1 is MRHNA and CDR2 is SNTAGT. V was pared by 8 bases and J by 1 base, with 9 bases of the junction left unmatched. The CDR3 here is CASGELAGGGTDTQYF. In DNA form, the CDR3 reads TGTGCCAGCGGGGAGTTAGCGGGGGGCGGCACAGATACGCAGTATTTT.

The chain links TRBV7-8 to TRBJ1-2, with a tentative D call TRBD1 (6 bases). CDR3 size: 13 residues. Germline values: CDR1 SGHVS, CDR2 FQNEAQ. Trimming stripped 3 bases from V and 4 bases from J, with 9 bases between. CDR3 sequence (DNA): TGTGCCAGCAGCTTTTCAGGGGCCTATGGCTACACCTTC. It yields the protein CASSFSGAYGYTF.

The chain joins TRBV20-1 to TRBJ2-5, with D unclear. The V end lost 3 bases, the J end lost 4 bases, and 12 bases lay between the germline ends. Germline lookup yields CDR1 DFQATT and CDR2 SNEGSKA (reference sequence). CDR3 length equals 13 residues. The CDR3, as DNA: TGCAGTGCTAGTACGTTTAACGGAGAGACCCAGTACTTC. Translation gives CSASTFNGETQYF.

CDR3 coding DNA: TGTGCCAGCTCACCGTCGGGACAGGGGGCCGATCAGCCCCAGCATTTT. Translating gives CASSPSGQGADQPQHF. This rearrangement joins TRBV18 to TRBJ1-5, with 12 bases identical to TRBD1. This CDR3 contains 16 residues. V dropped 3 bases and J dropped 5; count of bases not matched to a gene: 5. Germline CDR1 KGHSH, CDR2 LQKENI. Drawing the rest from reference TRBV18 and TRBJ1-5, the complete variable domain is NAGVMQNPRHLVRRRGQEARLRCSPMKGHSHVYWYRQLPEEGLKFMVYLQKENIIDESGMPKERFSAEFPKEGPSILRIQQVVRGDSAAYFCASSPSGQGADQPQHFGDGTRLSIL.

The chain joins TRBV5-1 to TRBJ1-6, with D uncertain. Trimming removed 5 bases at V and 0 bases at J, with 12 bases between. Germline V gene lookup returns CDR1 SGHRS and CDR2 YFSETQ. The CDR3 has 16 residues. The CDR3 DNA reads as TGCGCCAGCAGTTCGGACGGGAGCTCCTATAATTCACCCCTCCACTTT. It is translated as CASSSDGSSYNSPLHF.

V gene TRBV6-2 or TRBV6-3 combines with J gene TRBJ1-2, with TRBD1 matching over 10 bases. Germline CDR1 and CDR2: MNHEY and SVGEGT. Losses at the gene ends were 6 bases for V and 8 bases for J; bases not matched to a gene: 9. The CDR3 has 14 amino acids. The CDR3 nucleotides read TGTGCCAGCAGCGATTCCGGGACAGGGGACGGCTACACCTTC. Its protein product is CASSDSGTGDGYTF.

CDR3 sequence: CASSFRAGAITEAFF. The CDR3 region has the DNA TGCGCCAGCAGCTTCAGGGCGGGGGCAATCACTGAAGCTTTCTTT. J is TRBJ1-1 and V is TRBV5-1, with a possible D match to TRBD1 (6 bases). V lost 2 bases to trimming and J lost 4 bases, with 15 bases between them. This CDR3 comprises 15 residues. Germline V CDR1 and CDR2: SGHRS, YFSETQ.

This clone showed up just a few times. The V and J genes are TRBV29-1 and TRBJ1-2; 9 positions agree with TRBD1. Losses at the gene ends were 0 bases for V and 8 bases for J; bases not matched to a gene: 4. The CDR3 contains 13 residues. The germline V gene has CDR1 SQVTM and CDR2 ANQGSEA. DNA for the CDR3: TGCAGCGTTGAAGAACAGGGGGCCTTCGGCTACACCTTC. It codes for CSVEEQGAFGYTF. Together with reference TRBV29-1 and TRBJ1-2, the CDR3 gives the full variable domain: SAVISQKPSRDICQRGTSLTIQCQVDSQVTMMFWYRQQPGQSLTLIATANQGSEATYESGFVIDKFPISRPNLTFSTLTVSNMSPEDSSIYLCSVEEQGAFGYTFGSGTRLTVV.

This clone was seen only a few times. This chain joins TRBV7-3 and TRBJ1-6; D remains ambiguous. The germline CDR1 and CDR2 sequences are SGHTA and FQGTGA. V was shortened by 3 bases and J by 7 bases, with 10 bases between the two germline ends. There are 14 residues in the CDR3. This CDR3 is CASSLTRRNSPLHF. CDR3 nucleotide sequence: TGTGCCAGCAGCTTGACCCGGAGGAATTCACCCCTCCACTTT. Filled out from reference TRBV7-3 and TRBJ1-6, the complete variable domain reads GAGVSQTPSNKVTEKGKYVELRCDPISGHTALYWYRQSLGQGPEFLIYFQGTGAADDSGLPNDRFFAVRPEGSVSTLKIQRTERGDSAVYLCASSLTRRNSPLHFGNGTRLTVT.

The V gene is TRBV27, the J gene TRBJ1-1; D might be TRBD1 (6 bases). Trimming shortened V by 4 bases and J by 0 bases, and 15 bases separated the two germline ends. Germline values: CDR1 MNHEY, CDR2 SMNVEV (reference sequence). There are 16 residues in the CDR3. CDR3 sequence reads: CASSSLNRQVNTEAFF. CDR3 sequence (DNA): TGTGCCAGCAGTTCACTAAATCGACAGGTGAACACTGAAGCTTTCTTT.

The genes are TRBV5-1 and TRBJ1-3, with D hard to call. CDR3 length equals 13 residues. Germline CDR1 is SGHRS and CDR2 is YFSETQ. The V gene lost 0 bases and the J gene lost 7 bases, with 8 bases spanning the gap. The CDR3 DNA follows: TGCGCCAGCAGCTTGGACAGTATCAACACCATATATTTT. This sequence encodes CASSLDSINTIYF.

The chain recombines TRBV18 with TRBJ1-2; 8 bases fit TRBD1. The CDR3 spans 16 residues. Germline values: CDR1 KGHSH, CDR2 LQKENI. The J segment lost 8 bases and the V segment lost 3 bases, leaving 14 bases of the junction unmatched. CDR3 sequence: CASSPGQGLPSLGYTF. CDR3 coding DNA: TGTGCCAGCTCACCTGGACAGGGTTTGCCCTCTTTAGGCTACACCTTC.

The V call is TRBV14, the J call TRBJ2-5, with 7 bases fitting TRBD1. The CDR3 consists of 16 residues. V lost 0 bases, J lost 4 bases, and 8 bases stayed unmatched. Germline V gene lookup returns CDR1 SGHDN and CDR2 FVKESK. The CDR3 DNA reads as TGTGCCAGCAGCCAAGAGACAGGGCGTCCGGGAGAGACCCAGTACTTC. Translated, it gives CASSQETGRPGETQYF.

CDR3 DNA: TGTGCCAGCAGTCCCACTTTGGGCAGGGGAAAAGCTTTCTTT. Protein product: CASSPTLGRGKAFF. V and J are TRBV27 and TRBJ1-1; tentatively, D is TRBD1 (6 bases). The germline CDR1 and CDR2 sequences are MNHEY and SMNVEV (reference sequence). V was cut by 5 bases and J by 9 bases, with 19 bases left in between. This CDR3 spans 14 amino acids.

This chain connects TRBV4-2 to TRBJ2-3; 7 bases align to TRBD2. This CDR3 contains 17 residues. V dropped 1 base and J dropped 1; count of bases not matched to a gene: 8. Germline lookup yields CDR1 LGHNA and CDR2 YNFKEQ. Written as DNA, the CDR3 is TGTGCCAGCAGCCAAGGCCTCGGGGGGATGGGCACAGATACGCAGTATTTT. This encodes CASSQGLGGMGTDTQYF.

V usage is TRBV7-2 and J usage is TRBJ1-2; D might be TRBD1 (6 bases). The CDR3 is made up of 13 amino acids. V was trimmed by 1 base and J by 8 bases, leaving 11 bases between them. Germline CDR1 reads SGHTA; CDR2 reads FQGNSA. CDR3 bases: TGTGCCAGCAGCTTAGTAAGAGGGGGAGGCTACACCTTC. Translation gives CASSLVRGGGYTF. Variable domain in full (rest from reference TRBV7-2 and TRBJ1-2): GAGVSQSPSNKVTEKGKDVELRCDPISGHTALYWYRQSLGQGLEFLIYFQGNSAPDKSGLPSDRFSAERTGGSVSTLTIQRTQQEDSAVYLCASSLVRGGGYTFGSGTRLTVV.

This chain uses TRBV10-3 with TRBJ2-6; maybe TRBD1 (6 bases). The CDR3 extends over 15 amino acids. In germline, CDR1 is ENHRY, CDR2 SYGVKD. V was shortened by 11 bases and J by 1 base, with 15 bases between the two germline ends. The CDR3 DNA reads TGTGCCGTAACCGGGACACCATCTGGGGCCAACGTCCTGACTTTC. This translates into CAVTGTPSGANVLTF.

This chain links TRBV4-1 with TRBJ1-4; D ambiguous. This CDR3 comprises 16 residues. Trimming removed 2 bases at V and 5 bases at J, with 15 bases between. CDR1 is MGHRA, CDR2 YSYEKL, per germline. The CDR3 reads CASSQNTRQMNEKLFF. CDR3 bases: TGCGCCAGCAGCCAAAACACCCGACAAATGAATGAAAAACTGTTTTTT.

V gene TRBV20-1 combines with J gene TRBJ2-3; 11 bases are shared with TRBD2. This CDR3 has 14 residues. V lost 4 bases, J lost 5 bases, and 5 bases stayed unmatched. Per germline, CDR1 DFQATT and CDR2 SNEGSKA (reference sequence). CDR3: CSAIDSGGGDTQYF. The CDR3 DNA reads TGCAGTGCTATTGATAGCGGGGGGGGAGATACGCAGTATTTT.

This clone showed up just once. The chain couples TRBV5-6 to TRBJ1-4; no clear D gene. V was clipped by 2 bases and J by 5 bases, with 10 bases between them. In germline, CDR1 is SGHDT, CDR2 YYEEEE. The CDR3 spans 14 residues. The DNA for the CDR3 is TGTGCCAGCAGCTTACCCGGGATGAATGAAAAACTGTTTTTT. It is translated as CASSLPGMNEKLFF.